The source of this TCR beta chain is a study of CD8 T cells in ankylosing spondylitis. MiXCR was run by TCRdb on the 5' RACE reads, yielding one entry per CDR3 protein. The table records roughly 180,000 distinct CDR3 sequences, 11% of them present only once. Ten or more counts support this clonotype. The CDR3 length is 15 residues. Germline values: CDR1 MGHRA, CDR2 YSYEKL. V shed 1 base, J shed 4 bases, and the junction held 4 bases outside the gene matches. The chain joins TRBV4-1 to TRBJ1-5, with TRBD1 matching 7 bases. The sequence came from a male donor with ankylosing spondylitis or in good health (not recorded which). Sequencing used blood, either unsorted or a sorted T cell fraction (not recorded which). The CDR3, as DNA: TGCGCCAGCAGCCAAGGGACAGGTCATAATCAGCCCCAGCATTTT. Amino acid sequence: CASSQGTGHNQPQHF.